This T cell receptor (beta chain) was identified in a study of response to subunit inactivated influenza vaccine. Each CDR3 protein is one row after TCRdb ran MiXCR on the RT-PCR reads. The sample lists around 790,000 distinct CDR3 sequences, around 20% seen once, with roughly a tenth in the top ten. A remark on this clonotype: Its specificity is unknown. Mismatch with germline at one junction end may stem from a read error.

Germline CDR1 and CDR2: DFQATT and SNEGSKA (reference sequence). This CDR3 region has 15 residues. Findings and limits, study-wide: Few additional T cells are recruited per seasonal influenza vaccination, authors suggested.

The rearrangement uses TRBV20-1 and TRBJ2-3; 8 bases are shared with TRBD2. The sequences come from PBMCs from blood, collected roughly 5 days after vaccination. The sequence came from a man aged 45 to 65 who received an inactivated influenza vaccine. The CDR3 is CSARGTRGSTDTQYF. The CDR3, as DNA: TGCAGTGCCAGAGGGACTAGAGGCTCCACAGATACGCAGTATTTT.